These 13 T cell receptor beta chains were all obtained from the same sample, sequenced in a study of cytomegalovirus exposure and HLA in healthy donors. The PCR used 60 Vbeta and 13 Jbeta primers. Clones were sequenced by immunoSEQ multiplex PCR, and TCRdb holds only the in-frame ones, with some missing. The sample contains approximately 180,000 clones, 72% of which appear only once. The sample was PBMCs. These TCRs come from a human donor in good health.

The chain carries TRBV5-1 and TRBJ1-3, with 10 bases fitting TRBD1. The CDR3 runs to 18 residues. Germline lookup yields CDR1 SGHRS and CDR2 YFSETQ. J lost 4 bases, V lost 4 bases, and 14 bases had no gene match. The CDR3 loop reads CASSPGTGAAVGGNTIYF. The CDR3 nucleotides read TGCGCCAGCAGCCCAGGGACAGGGGCCGCCGTTGGCGGAAACACCATATATTTT. Together with reference TRBV5-1 and TRBJ1-3, the CDR3 gives the full variable domain: KAGVTQTPRYLIKTRGQQVTLSCSPISGHRSVSWYQQTPGQGLQFLFEYFSETQRNKGNFPGRFSGRQFSNSRSEMNVSTLELGDSALYLCASSPGTGAAVGGNTIYFGEGSWLTVV.

The J gene is TRBJ1-2, the V gene TRBV11-2; D call uncertain. Trimming took off 1 base at V and 4 bases at J, with 13 bases between the two ends. Germline V gene data show CDR1 as SGHAT and CDR2 as FQNNGV. The CDR3 extends over 15 amino acids. This CDR3 is CASSLVQFPTYGYTF. CDR3 coding DNA: TGTGCCAGCAGCTTAGTCCAGTTCCCAACCTATGGCTACACCTTC. Supplemented by reference TRBV11-2 and TRBJ1-2, the full variable domain reads EAGVAQSPRYKIIEKRQSVAFWCNPISGHATLYWYQQILGQGPKLLIQFQNNGVVDDSQLPKDRFSAERLKGVDSTLKIQPAKLEDSAVYLCASSLVQFPTYGYTFGSGTRLTVV.

CDR3 protein: CATSRDRGRVNTGELFF. The CDR3 DNA reads TGTGCCACCAGCAGAGATCGGGGGAGGGTAAACACCGGGGAGCTGTTTTTT. The chain recombines TRBV15 with TRBJ2-2; 7 nucleotides line up with TRBD2. The germline gives CDR1 LNHNV, CDR2 YYDKDF (reference sequence). V lost 0 bases, J lost 2 bases, and 6 bases stayed unmatched. CDR3 size: 17 residues.

V and J are TRBV5-1 and TRBJ2-5; maybe TRBD2 (6 bases). Germline CDR1 reads SGHRS; CDR2 reads YFSETQ. This CDR3 has 13 residues. Between the trimmed V and J ends, which lost 3 bases and 5 bases, there was a span of 11 bases. The CDR3 loop is CASSSWAGETQYF. The CDR3 DNA reads as TGCGCCAGCAGCTCATGGGCGGGGGAGACCCAGTACTTC.

CDR3 sequence: CASSPNNSGTGNSPLHF. CDR3 DNA: TGTGCCAGCTCACCAAACAATTCCGGGACAGGGAACTCACCCCTCCACTTT. The rearrangement joins TRBV18 to TRBJ1-6, with 9 positions matching TRBD1. CDR1 is KGHSH, CDR2 LQKENI, per germline. The CDR3 is made up of 17 amino acids. J gave up 10 bases and V 2 bases, and 12 bases lay outside the gene matches.

A single count supports this clone. The CDR3 nucleotides read TGTGCCAGTACCCCGACTAGCGGGGGGGCAGGAGAGCAGTTCTTC. Encoded protein: CASTPTSGGAGEQFF. This sequence joins TRBV19 and TRBJ2-1; 14 bases line up with TRBD2. The CDR3 has 15 residues. Germline CDR1 and CDR2: LNHDA and SQIVND (reference sequence). Unmatched junction bases numbered 9, after V lost 7 bases and J lost 10 bases.

The genes are TRBV2 and TRBJ1-1, with 7 bases fitting TRBD1. CDR3 size: 15 residues. Germline trimming cut 3 bases from V and 2 bases from J; bases unmatched to any gene: 6. The V gene's germline CDR1 is SNHLY and CDR2 FYNNEI. CDR3 in amino acids: CASSDLGQSNTEAFF. The CDR3 DNA follows: TGTGCCAGCAGTGACCTGGGACAGAGCAACACTGAAGCTTTCTTT.

The chain is built from TRBV27 and TRBJ2-1; D ambiguous. The V end was cut by 3 bases, the J end by 2 bases, with 8 bases between. CDR1 is MNHEY, CDR2 SMNVEV, per germline (reference sequence). The CDR3 covers 14 residues. The CDR3 DNA reads as TGTGCCAGCAGTTTGCTAATAACCTACAATGAGCAGTTCTTC. Protein: CASSLLITYNEQFF.

This chain joins TRBV5-4 and TRBJ2-7, with D hard to call. The CDR3 covers 13 residues. From germline, CDR1 is SGHNT and CDR2 YYREEE (reference sequence). V dropped 3 bases and J dropped 1 base, with 8 bases sitting between them. The CDR3 DNA follows: TGTGCCAGCAGCTCACCAACTTCCTACGAGCAGTACTTC. Its translation: CASSSPTSYEQYF.

V gene TRBV2 combines with J gene TRBJ2-1; 7 bases map to TRBD1. The CDR3 consists of 13 residues. V lost 7 bases, J lost 2 bases, and 2 bases stayed unmatched. Germline CDR1 reads SNHLY; CDR2 reads FYNNEI. Here the CDR3 reads CASNTGAYNEQFF. The CDR3 region has the DNA TGTGCCAGCAATACAGGGGCCTACAATGAGCAGTTCTTC. Together with reference TRBV2 and TRBJ2-1, the CDR3 gives the full variable domain: EPEVTQTPSHQVTQMGQEVILRCVPISNHLYFYWYRQILGQKVEFLVSFYNNEISEKSEIFDDQFSVERPDGSNFTLKIRSTKLEDSAMYFCASNTGAYNEQFFGPGTRLTVL.

This clone was recorded a few times. V and J are TRBV19 and TRBJ1-5, with TRBD1 matching 9 bases. J gave up 3 bases and V 7 bases, and 7 bases lay outside the gene matches. Germline V CDR1 and CDR2: LNHDA, SQIVND (reference sequence). This CDR3 comprises 15 residues. The DNA for the CDR3 is TGTGCCAGTAAACAGGACAGGGGTTTCAATCAGCCCCAGCATTTT. Its protein product is CASKQDRGFNQPQHF.

About this clone itself: One end of the junction varies from germline; a read error may be responsible. The chain couples TRBV7-7 to TRBJ2-1; 12 positions agree with TRBD2. Germline CDR1 reads SSHAT; CDR2 reads FNYEAQ (reference sequence). The CDR3 is made up of 14 amino acids. CDR3 nucleotide sequence: TGTGCTAGCAGCTTAGCGGGACTAGCGGGCGAGCAGTTCTTC. Translation: CASSLAGLAGEQFF.

J is TRBJ2-1 and V is TRBV19; 7 bases fit TRBD1. Germline V gene lookup returns CDR1 LNHDA and CDR2 SQIVND (reference sequence). V shed 5 bases, J shed 8 bases, and the junction held 6 bases outside the gene matches. CDR3 length: 13 amino acids. The CDR3 loop reads CASSVTGVHEQFF. CDR3 DNA: TGTGCCAGTAGTGTAACAGGGGTACATGAGCAGTTCTTC.